The clone carrying this TCR beta chain appeared once. Its target is not known. The sample comes from a study of shared clonotypes between healthy human individuals. Germline V gene sequence: CDR1 MNHNY, CDR2 SVGAGI (reference sequence). Deletions cut 5 bases from V and 0 bases from J, with 10 bases between. The CDR3 spans 14 residues. In the authors' workflow: Junction-only immunoSEQ data arrived without quality scores, meaning filtering differed. Repertoires were generated with immunoSEQ multiplex PCR, while TCRdb's copy carries only in-frame clones and drops some. V, J and clone size are taken as reported in that table, and D and trimming were inferred from the DNA itself. Here the sample spans 2 million to 2.5 million clones, 95% being singletons. General study results and limits: Specimens sampled were limited to blood, with tissue repertoires likely differing.

V and J are TRBV6-6 and TRBJ1-2; TRBD1 might be the D (6 bases). This sequence was found in a young man in good health. Sequencing was done on a sample of naive CD4+ T cells sorted from blood. Sample subset: CD45RA+ positively selected. For the CDR3, the DNA is TGTGCCAGCAGTCCGGACAGAGCTAACTATGGCTACACCTTC. This codes for CASSPDRANYGYTF.